These 8 T cell receptor beta chains originate from one sample sequenced in a study. Cells sorted as Tregs were CD4+, CD25+ and CD127-/low. TCRdb re-called the 5' RACE reads through MiXCR, storing one row per CDR3 protein. The table has around 50,000 distinct CDR3 sequences, about 25% seen once. The specimen sequenced was tumor-infiltrating Tregs sorted from the breast tumor. All receptors come from a female donor with breast cancer.

The V call is TRBV7-8, the J call TRBJ1-5; tentatively, D is TRBD1 (6 bases). The germline V gene encodes CDR1 SGHVS and CDR2 FQNEAQ. V was trimmed by 1 base and J by 7 bases, leaving 14 bases between them. CDR3 length: 15 amino acids. CDR3 sequence: CASSLDPTGSQPQHF. The CDR3 coding sequence is TGTGCCAGCAGCTTAGATCCGACAGGTAGCCAGCCCCAGCATTTT.

With regard to this clonotype: It is likely a read error, because the conserved phenylalanine at the end of the CDR3 is missing. The rearrangement links TRBV5-1 to TRBJ2-1; TRBD1 is a possible D gene (5 bases). This CDR3 has 15 residues. The V gene's germline CDR1 is SGHRS and CDR2 YFSETQ. CDR3 DNA: TGCACCAGCAGGGCAGAACTCCTAAATTACAATGAGCAGTTCTCC. Protein: CTSRAELLNYNEQFS.

With regard to this clonotype: The junction shows a germline mismatch at one end, possibly a read error. V is TRBV6-5 and J is TRBJ1-1; D is unresolved. Germline lookup yields CDR1 MNHEY and CDR2 SVGAGI. The CDR3 is 13 residues long. CDR3 sequence: CASSISVGTEALF. The CDR3 DNA follows: TGTGCCAGCAGTATCTCGGTTGGTACTGAAGCTCTCTTT.

This clonotype has just a few counts. This chain links TRBV6-1 with TRBJ1-2, with D uncertain. Germline V CDR1 and CDR2: MNHNS, SASEGT. The CDR3 is 12 residues long. V was pared by 7 bases and J by 7 bases, with 13 bases between. The CDR3: CASTLGGSGYTF. DNA for the CDR3: TGTGCCAGCACCCTGGGAGGGTCTGGCTACACCTTC.

As for this clonotype: At one end, the junction sequence differs from germline, possibly due to a read error. The chain employs TRBV7-9 and TRBJ2-3; TRBD1 might be the D (5 bases). The germline gives CDR1 SEHNR, CDR2 FQNEAQ (reference sequence). This CDR3 contains 14 residues. The CDR3 sequence is CASKWGPSTDTQYF. CDR3 in DNA: TGCGCCAGCAAATGGGGCCCTAGCACAGATACGCAGTATTTT.

This clonotype was counted many times. The V gene is TRBV7-9, the J gene TRBJ1-3, with a possible D match to TRBD1 (5 bases). Germline CDR1 is SEHNR and CDR2 is FQNEAQ (reference sequence). V lost 8 bases to trimming and J lost 6 bases, with 14 bases between them. The CDR3 runs 13 residues. The DNA of the CDR3 is TGTGCCAGCGGGGCAGGGTCGGCAAACACCATATATTTT. Residues: CASGAGSANTIYF.

The chain couples TRBV9 to TRBJ2-3; 8 bases are a match to TRBD2. The V gene end was trimmed by 7 bases and the J gene end by 2 bases; junction bases not matched to a gene: 12. Germline V gene sequence: CDR1 SGDLS, CDR2 YYNGEE. The CDR3 is 16 residues long. The CDR3, as DNA: TGTGCCAGCGGCGGTGGGTCTAGCGGGTACACAGATACGCAGTATTTT. Protein: CASGGGSSGYTDTQYF. The whole variable domain, remainder taken from reference TRBV9 and TRBJ2-3, is DSGVTQTPKHLITATGQRVTLRCSPRSGDLSVYWYQQSLDQGLQFLIQYYNGEERAKGNILERFSAQQFPDLHSELNLSSLELGDSALYFCASGGGSSGYTDTQYFGPGTRLTVL.

A word on this clonotype: The junction differs from germline at one of its ends, possibly a read error. CDR3 nucleotides: TGTGCCAGCAGGGCCCTCCCAGGGGGCGCAATCGACTTC. This codes for CASRALPGGAIDF. The chain employs TRBV2 and TRBJ2-7, with 8 bases lining up with TRBD1. Germline CDR1 is SNHLY and CDR2 is FYNNEI. The CDR3 loop spans 13 amino acids.